The 9 T cell receptor beta chains listed next were all sequenced from one sample in a study of T cell responses to AZD1222 COVID-19 vaccine. Assay: immunoSEQ multiplex PCR; the TCRdb copy retains only in-frame clones and omits some. The sample carries 120,000 to 150,000 clones, 80% to 95% recorded once. The sample was peripheral blood, taken on day 0 of MenACWY control vaccination. The source of these receptors is an adult in good health.

This clone was seen once. The V gene is TRBV12-5, the J gene TRBJ1-5, with 11 bases aligning to TRBD1. Germline assignment: CDR1 LGHNT and CDR2 FRNRAP. This CDR3 is built from 18 residues. V lost 2 bases, J lost 2 bases, and 8 bases stayed unmatched. In DNA form, the CDR3 reads TGTGCTAGTGGTTTGTTCGGGACAGGGGGAGTAGGCAATCAGCCCCAGCATTTT. It is translated as CASGLFGTGGVGNQPQHF.

The chain has TRBV5-4 and TRBJ1-3; the D is unclear. Trimming took 4 bases from V and 0 from J, leaving 5 bases between them. This CDR3 contains 13 residues. The germline V gene encodes CDR1 SGHNT and CDR2 YYREEE (reference sequence). The CDR3 region is CASSGSSGNTIYF. The CDR3 nucleotides read TGTGCCAGCAGCGGGAGCTCTGGAAACACCATATATTTT.

The CDR3 coding sequence is TGTGCCAGCAGTGATGGGAGAATGAATGAGCAGTTCTTC. Translating gives CASSDGRMNEQFF. This sequence joins TRBV2 and TRBJ2-1; possible D gene TRBD2, 5 bases. This CDR3 region has 13 residues. Trimming left V 3 bases short and J 7 bases short, with 10 bases between. CDR1 and CDR2 (germline): SNHLY, FYNNEI.

The V call is TRBV5-1, the J call TRBJ1-1, with unresolved D. The length of the CDR3 is 13 residues. Germline CDR1 SGHRS, CDR2 YFSETQ. The germline V and J ends were trimmed by 3 bases and 1 base, with 7 bases remaining between them. CDR3 DNA sequence: TGCGCCAGCAGCTCGTTGGGGAACACTGAAGCTTTCTTT. Encoded protein: CASSSLGNTEAFF.

CDR3 protein: CASSISGTGELFF. CDR3 bases: TGTGCCAGTAGTATCAGCGGAACCGGGGAGCTGTTTTTT. The V and J genes are TRBV19 and TRBJ2-2, with TRBD2 as a possible D gene (5 bases). This CDR3 region has 13 residues. CDR1 is LNHDA, CDR2 SQIVND, per germline (reference sequence). V lost 3 bases and J lost 5, with 7 bases in between. Using reference TRBV19 and TRBJ2-2 for the parts outside the CDR3, the full variable domain is DGGITQSPKYLFRKEGQNVTLSCEQNLNHDAMYWYRQDPGQGLRLIYYSQIVNDFQKGDIAEGYSVSREKKESFPLTVTSAQKNPTAFYLCASSISGTGELFFGEGSRLTVL.

This clone was recorded only once. The chain has TRBV7-2 and TRBJ2-7, with 8 bases fitting TRBD2. The CDR3 consists of 15 residues. J was trimmed by 1 base and V by 3 bases; bases with no gene match: 5. Germline CDR1 reads SGHTA; CDR2 reads FQGNSA. CDR3 nucleotide sequence: TGTGCCAGCAGCTTCGGGAGGGCCGGGTCCTACGAGCAGTACTTC. The encoded protein is CASSFGRAGSYEQYF. Looking up the rest from reference TRBV7-2 and TRBJ2-7 gives the full variable domain: GAGVSQSPSNKVTEKGKDVELRCDPISGHTALYWYRQSLGQGLEFLIYFQGNSAPDKSGLPSDRFSAERTGGSVSTLTIQRTQQEDSAVYLCASSFGRAGSYEQYFGPGTRLTVT.

This clone was recorded once. The V and J genes are TRBV18 and TRBJ2-1; perhaps TRBD1 as D (6 bases). This CDR3 region has 14 residues. Trimming stripped 4 bases from V and 4 bases from J, with 11 bases between. Germline V gives CDR1 KGHSH, CDR2 LQKENI. CDR3 residues: CASSRGQLYNEQFF. DNA of the CDR3: TGTGCCAGCTCACGCGGACAGCTATACAATGAGCAGTTCTTC.

V and J are TRBV5-1 and TRBJ1-1; 7 bases align to TRBD1. Per the germline V gene, CDR1 is SGHRS and CDR2 is YFSETQ. With 0 bases clipped from V and 3 bases from J, the junction kept 8 bases outside the gene matches. This CDR3 region has 16 residues. As DNA, the CDR3 is TGCGCCAGCAGCTTGGCCCAGGGCACAGGGGACACTGAAGCTTTCTTT. Translating it yields CASSLAQGTGDTEAFF.

This chain links TRBV24-1 with TRBJ2-1; unclear D gene. The CDR3 totals 15 residues. V was pared by 1 base and J by 5 bases, with 11 bases between. CDR1 is KGHDR and CDR2 is SFDVKD in the germline V gene. In nucleotides, the CDR3 is TGTGCCACCAGTGATTTCAAAGGGTTTGACAATGAGCAGTTCTTC. It yields the protein CATSDFKGFDNEQFF.